Listed below are T cell receptor beta chains from one sample, sequenced in a study of radiotherapy plus CTLA-4 blockade in lung cancer. TCRdb's table, derived via immunoSEQ multiplex PCR, lists solely in-frame clones and lacks some. The repertoire holds about 59,000 clones, with around 68% as singletons. Material: peripheral blood, obtained from a patient treated with radiotherapy plus ipilimumab. Receptors originate from a human donor with non-small cell lung cancer whose response to radiotherapy plus ipilimumab could not be evaluated. Each CDR3 is given with its conserved first and last residue. Each record gives: D gene, CDR3 length, J gene, clone size, V gene, CDR3 protein, CDR3 DNA. D genes are given only for firm matches. The size field is filled for only some rows; it gives once, few, many or a size class.

D: NA
length: 15
J: TRBJ1-3
size: few
V: TRBV18
CDR3: CASSPSTGSGNTIYF
DNA: TGTGCCAGCTCACCTTCGACAGGCTCTGGAAACACCATATATTTT

D: NA
length: 16
J: TRBJ1-2
size: NA
V: TRBV6-5
CDR3: CASSYGAYGTFYGYTF
DNA: TGTGCCAGCAGTTACGGGGCGTACGGGACTTTCTATGGCTACACCTTC

D: TRBD2
length: 15
J: TRBJ2-1
size: NA
V: TRBV9
CDR3: CASSVVPGGGNEQFF
DNA: TGTGCCAGCAGCGTAGTTCCGGGAGGTGGCAATGAGCAGTTCTTC

D: TRBD2
length: 15
J: TRBJ2-7
size: few
V: TRBV27
CDR3: CASSFDYSGGYEQYF
DNA: TGTGCCAGCAGTTTCGATTATAGCGGGGGCTACGAGCAGTACTTC

D: NA
length: 13
J: TRBJ2-1
size: NA
V: TRBV5-1
CDR3: CASRNRVDNEQFF
DNA: TGCGCCAGCCGGAACAGGGTAGACAATGAGCAGTTCTTC

D: TRBD1
length: 18
J: TRBJ1-1
size: NA
V: TRBV9
CDR3: CASSYVDGTGLMNTEAFF
DNA: TGTGCCAGCAGCTATGTAGATGGGACAGGCCTTATGAACACTGAAGCTTTCTTT

D: NA
length: 12
J: TRBJ1-2
size: NA
V: TRBV6-1
CDR3: CASTARGDGYTF
DNA: TGTGCCAGCACTGCCAGGGGCGATGGCTACACCTTC

D: TRBD1
length: 14
J: TRBJ1-3
size: NA
V: TRBV27
CDR3: CASSRQGAGNTIYF
DNA: TGTGCCAGCAGCCGACAGGGGGCTGGAAACACCATATATTTT

D: TRBD1
length: 15
J: TRBJ2-5
size: NA
V: TRBV5-4
CDR3: CASSLGGTGGETQYF
DNA: TGTGCCAGCAGCTTGGGGGGGACAGGGGGAGAGACCCAGTACTTC

D: TRBD1
length: 13
J: TRBJ2-2
size: once
V: TRBV2
CDR3: CASTDRDTGELFF
DNA: TGTGCCAGCACTGACAGGGACACCGGGGAGCTGTTTTTT

D: TRBD2
length: 15
J: TRBJ2-1
size: once
V: TRBV19
CDR3: CASIGFLAGRDEQFF
DNA: TGTGCCAGTATCGGTTTCCTAGCGGGGAGGGATGAGCAGTTCTTC

D: TRBD1
length: 13
J: TRBJ1-4
size: NA
V: TRBV10-3
CDR3: CAIRPGQGVKLFF
DNA: TGTGCCATCAGACCGGGACAGGGGGTAAAACTGTTTTTT

D: TRBD2
length: 16
J: TRBJ2-1
size: NA
V: TRBV5-5
CDR3: CASSWSGGGIYNEQFF
DNA: TGTGCCAGCAGCTGGTCCGGGGGGGGAATATACAATGAGCAGTTCTTC

D: NA
length: 16
J: TRBJ1-3
size: once
V: TRBV30
CDR3: CAWSAGMSFSGNTIYF
DNA: TGTGCCTGGAGTGCCGGGATGAGTTTCTCTGGAAACACCATATATTTT

D: NA
length: 12
J: TRBJ1-1
size: NA
V: TRBV5-4
CDR3: CASSLVQGEAFF
DNA: TGTGCCAGCAGCTTGGTGCAGGGTGAAGCTTTCTTT

D: TRBD1
length: 13
J: TRBJ1-3
size: NA
V: TRBV30
CDR3: CAWTGGSGNTIYF
DNA: TGTGCCTGGACAGGGGGCTCTGGAAACACCATATATTTT

D: NA
length: 13
J: TRBJ2-2
size: NA
V: TRBV25-1
CDR3: CASRAPNTGELFF
DNA: TGTGCCAGCAGGGCCCCGAACACCGGGGAGCTGTTTTTT

D: NA
length: 16
J: TRBJ2-7
size: NA
V: TRBV18
CDR3: CASSSRTGMDSYEQYF
DNA: TGTGCCAGCTCCTCCCGGACGGGGATGGATTCCTACGAGCAGTACTTC

D: NA
length: 14
J: TRBJ1-4
size: NA
V: TRBV29-1
CDR3: CSVEDPQGQGKLFF
DNA: TGCAGCGTTGAAGACCCGCAGGGCCAGGGAAAACTGTTTTTT

D: TRBD1
length: 15
J: TRBJ2-7
size: NA
V: TRBV9
CDR3: CASSVSGTGFTEQYF
DNA: TGTGCCAGCAGCGTATCGGGGACAGGTTTTACCGAGCAGTACTTC

D: NA
length: 15
J: TRBJ1-4
size: NA
V: TRBV6-6
CDR3: CASSYSQLTNEKLFF
DNA: TGTGCCAGCAGTTACTCCCAGTTAACTAATGAAAAACTGTTTTTT

D: NA
length: 14
J: TRBJ2-2
size: NA
V: TRBV7-9
CDR3: CASSLARNTGELFF
DNA: TGTGCCAGCAGCTTAGCGCGTAACACCGGGGAGCTGTTTTTT

D: NA
length: 14
J: TRBJ2-7
size: NA
V: TRBV4-1
CDR3: CASSQGRQSYEQYF
DNA: TGCGCCAGCAGCCAAGGGCGACAGTCTTACGAGCAGTACTTC

D: TRBD1
length: 13
J: TRBJ1-3
size: NA
V: TRBV29-1
CDR3: CSVSTGIGNTIYF
DNA: TGCAGCGTTTCGACAGGGATTGGAAACACCATATATTTT

D: TRBD2
length: 16
J: TRBJ2-6
size: NA
V: TRBV27
CDR3: CASSSGTSTGANVLTF
DNA: TGTGCCAGCAGTTCCGGGACTAGCACGGGGGCCAACGTCCTGACTTTC

D: NA
length: 8
J: TRBJ1-1
size: NA
V: TRBV20-1
CDR3: CSFFEAFF
DNA: TGCAGTTTCTTTGAAGCTTTCTTT

D: NA
length: 13
J: TRBJ2-3
size: NA
V: TRBV19
CDR3: CASRGRGADTQYF
DNA: TGTGCCAGTAGGGGCAGGGGAGCAGATACGCAGTATTTT

D: TRBD1
length: 16
J: TRBJ2-7
size: NA
V: TRBV4-3
CDR3: CASKPTTGVKSYEQYF
DNA: TGCGCCAGCAAACCGACTACAGGGGTAAAGTCCTACGAGCAGTACTTC

D: NA
length: 13
J: TRBJ1-2
size: NA
V: TRBV30
CDR3: CAWSRVSNYGYTF
DNA: TGTGCCTGGTCGAGGGTTTCTAACTATGGCTACACCTTC

D: NA
length: 16
J: TRBJ1-3
size: NA
V: TRBV9
CDR3: CASSVTGSNSGNTIYF
DNA: TGTGCCAGCAGCGTAACCGGGAGCAACTCTGGAAACACCATATATTTT